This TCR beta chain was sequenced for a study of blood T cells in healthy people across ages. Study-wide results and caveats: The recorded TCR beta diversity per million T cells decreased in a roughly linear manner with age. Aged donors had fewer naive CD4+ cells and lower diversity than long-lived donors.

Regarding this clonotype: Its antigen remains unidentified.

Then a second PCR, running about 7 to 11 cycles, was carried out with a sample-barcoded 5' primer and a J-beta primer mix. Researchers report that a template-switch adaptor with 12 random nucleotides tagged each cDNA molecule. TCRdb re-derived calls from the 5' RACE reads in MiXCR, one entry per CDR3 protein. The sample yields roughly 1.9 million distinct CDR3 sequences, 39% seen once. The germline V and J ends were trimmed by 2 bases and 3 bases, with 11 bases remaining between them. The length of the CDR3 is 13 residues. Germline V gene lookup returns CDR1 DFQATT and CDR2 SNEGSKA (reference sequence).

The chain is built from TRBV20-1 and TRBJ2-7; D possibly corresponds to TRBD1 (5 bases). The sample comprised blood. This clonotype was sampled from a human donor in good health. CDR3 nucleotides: TGCAGTGCTAGATTACCAGGGAACTACGAGCAGTACTTC. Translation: CSARLPGNYEQYF.